The 25 T cell receptor beta chains below come from one sample, sequenced in a study of identical twins. TCRdb processed the 5' RACE reads anew with MiXCR; each CDR3 protein has one entry. This sample has fewer than 250,000 distinct CDR3 sequences; approximately 15% occur once, and the top ten carry 35% to 50%. These data are also associated with another study on T cells expressing NK-cell markers.

The sample consisted of CD8+ T cells sorted from blood. The receptors were gathered from a young woman in good health.

The J gene is TRBJ2-1, the V gene TRBV12-3 or TRBV12-4, with 9 nucleotides matching TRBD1. V shed 5 bases and J 7 bases; nucleotides not matched to a gene: 9. The CDR3 is 15 residues long. This chain's CDR3 is CASSPTGGARNEQFF. The DNA for the CDR3 is TGTGCCAGCAGTCCCACAGGGGGCGCGAGGAATGAGCAGTTCTTC.

This clonotype occurred a few times. The V gene is TRBV12-5, the J gene TRBJ2-1, with TRBD2 matching 13 bases. Germline trimming cut 6 bases from V and 1 base from J; bases unmatched to any gene: 3. The CDR3 extends over 16 amino acids. Germline V gene data show CDR1 as LGHNT and CDR2 as FRNRAP. As DNA, the CDR3 is TGTGCTAGTGGCGGGACTAGCGGGGCATCCTACAATGAGCAGTTCTTC. Its translation: CASGGTSGASYNEQFF.

The genes are TRBV4-1 and TRBJ1-2; no clear D. The CDR3 length is 12 residues. Trimming took off 4 bases at V and 8 bases at J, with 11 bases between the two ends. Germline CDR1 and CDR2: MGHRA and YSYEKL. CDR3 amino acids: CASSPPEGGYTF. In DNA, the CDR3 is TGCGCCAGCAGCCCCCCTGAAGGCGGCTACACCTTC.

The V and J genes are TRBV29-1 and TRBJ2-7, with D unclear. The CDR3 contains 13 residues. Germline assignment: CDR1 SQVTM and CDR2 ANQGSEA. Trimming stripped 1 base from V and 3 bases from J, with 10 bases between. The CDR3, as DNA: TGCAGCGTTGAAGGGGGTTCTTTCTACGAGCAGTACTTC. Its translation: CSVEGGSFYEQYF.

Only a few counts were recorded for this clonotype. The rearrangement links TRBV9 to TRBJ2-1; no reliable D call. Germline-derived CDR1 and CDR2 are SGDLS and YYNGEE. V gave up 0 bases and J gave up 9 bases, with 7 bases separating them. This CDR3 comprises 12 residues. The CDR3 sequence is CASSVESSEQFF. DNA for the CDR3: TGTGCCAGCAGCGTAGAAAGCTCTGAGCAGTTCTTC.

A few counts support this clonotype. The chain recombines TRBV5-5 with TRBJ2-7; maybe TRBD1 (6 bases). The CDR3 runs to 13 residues. Trimming shortened V by 1 base and J by 5 bases, and 10 bases separated the two germline ends. The V gene's germline CDR1 is SGHKS and CDR2 YYEKEE (reference sequence). CDR3 DNA: TGTGCCAGCAGCTTGCCAGGGGCCAACGAGCAGTACTTC. Residues: CASSLPGANEQYF.

This clonotype was found a few times. CDR3 nucleotides: TGTGCCAGCAGCTTAGAGTTTCAGGGGAACTACGAGCAGTACTTC. It is translated as CASSLEFQGNYEQYF. The chain joins TRBV7-6 to TRBJ2-7; possibly TRBD1 for D (6 bases). Germline CDR1 is SGHVS and CDR2 is FNYEAQ. V was trimmed by 1 base and J by 3 bases, leaving 13 bases between them. The CDR3 covers 15 residues. Supplemented by reference TRBV7-6 and TRBJ2-7, the full variable domain reads GAGVSQSPRYKVTKRGQDVALRCDPISGHVSLYWYRQALGQGPEFLTYFNYEAQQDKSGLPNDRFSAERPEGSISTLTIQRTEQRDSAMYRCASSLEFQGNYEQYFGPGTRLTVT.

This clonotype has only a few counts. The chain joins TRBV7-9 to TRBJ2-7; D not certain. The CDR3 is 15 amino acids. The germline V gene encodes CDR1 SEHNR and CDR2 FQNEAQ (reference sequence). V lost 0 bases to trimming and J lost 4 bases, with 13 bases between them. CDR3 loop: CASSLANGRRYEQYF. The CDR3 DNA is TGTGCCAGCAGCTTAGCGAACGGTCGCCGATACGAGCAGTACTTC.

This clonotype has more than one count but fewer than ten. J is TRBJ2-1 and V is TRBV12-3 or TRBV12-4; no firm D call. The CDR3 has 11 residues. Between the trimmed V and J ends, which lost 5 bases and 15 bases, there was a span of 14 bases. Here the CDR3 reads CASSETRERFF. CDR3 DNA sequence: TGTGCCAGCAGTGAAACCCGTGAAAGGTTCTTC.

V is TRBV10-3 and J is TRBJ2-3, with D maybe TRBD1 (6 bases). Germline CDR1 reads ENHRY; CDR2 reads SYGVKD. The CDR3 spans 15 residues. V lost 11 bases to trimming and J lost 2 bases, with 20 bases between them. The DNA for the CDR3 is TGTGCCTGTAGTCCCGGGACAATCCTCACAGATACGCAGTATTTT. It is translated as CACSPGTILTDTQYF.

This clonotype has more than one count but fewer than ten. Its ends do not fully match the called genes, so a read error is possible. The J gene is TRBJ1-1, the V gene TRBV12-3 or TRBV12-4; a possible D gene is TRBD1 (6 bases). This CDR3 comprises 13 residues. The CDR3 coding sequence is TGTGCCAGCAGCACCTGGGACATCCAGGAGCTCTCCTTT. Its protein is CASSTWDIQELSF.

V gene TRBV7-2 combines with J gene TRBJ2-1, with 7 nucleotides matching TRBD2. The germline V gene has CDR1 SGHTA and CDR2 FQGNSA. V lost 3 bases and J lost 8; bases outside the gene matches: 10. CDR3 size: 15 residues. CDR3: CASSLGGRAGDEQFF. Here the CDR3 DNA reads TGTGCCAGCAGCTTGGGGGGGAGGGCCGGCGATGAGCAGTTCTTC. Filled out from reference TRBV7-2 and TRBJ2-1, the complete variable domain reads GAGVSQSPSNKVTEKGKDVELRCDPISGHTALYWYRQSLGQGLEFLIYFQGNSAPDKSGLPSDRFSAERTGGSVSTLTIQRTQQEDSAVYLCASSLGGRAGDEQFFGPGTRLTVL.

Only a few counts were recorded for this clonotype. The rearrangement uses TRBV5-1 and TRBJ2-1, with TRBD2 matching 8 bases. The CDR3 has 17 residues. In germline, CDR1 is SGHRS, CDR2 YFSETQ. V shed 4 bases, J shed 5 bases, and the junction held 14 bases outside the gene matches. CDR3 in amino acids: CASSPPVIGREDNEQFF. CDR3 DNA: TGCGCCAGCAGCCCTCCAGTAATTGGGCGGGAGGACAATGAGCAGTTCTTC.

This clonotype has more than one count but fewer than ten. This sequence joins TRBV28 and TRBJ2-5; D might be TRBD2 (5 bases). The CDR3 has 14 amino acids. Trimming removed 6 bases at V and 5 bases at J, with 16 bases between. CDR1 and CDR2 (germline): MDHEN, SYDVKM. The CDR3 sequence: CASSPPSGTETQYF. The CDR3 bases are TGTGCCAGCAGCCCCCCCAGCGGCACTGAGACCCAGTACTTC. The full variable domain, completed using reference TRBV28 and TRBJ2-5, is DVKVTQSSRYLVKRTGEKVFLECVQDMDHENMFWYRQDPGLGLRLIYFSYDVKMKEKGDIPEGYSVSREKKERFSLILESASTNQTSMYLCASSPPSGTETQYFGPGTRLLVL.

A few counts support this clonotype. The rearrangement uses TRBV7-9 and TRBJ2-1, with TRBD1 identical over 8 bases. CDR3 length: 15 residues. The V segment lost 5 bases and the J segment 8 bases; nucleotides outside the gene matches: 11. Germline lookup yields CDR1 SEHNR and CDR2 FQNEAQ (reference sequence). The CDR3 nucleotides are TGTGCCAGCAGCCTCCGCAGGGGGCATCGTGATGAGCAGTTCTTC. Translating gives CASSLRRGHRDEQFF.

The genes are TRBV7-9 and TRBJ2-3; 7 bases map to TRBD2. Germline trimming cut 5 bases from V and 5 bases from J; bases unmatched to any gene: 7. The CDR3 covers 14 residues. Germline V CDR1 and CDR2: SEHNR, FQNEAQ (reference sequence). In nucleotides, the CDR3 is TGTGCCAGCAGCCCGACTAGCTGGCAAGATACGCAGTATTTT. As protein: CASSPTSWQDTQYF.

This clonotype was observed a few times. This sequence joins TRBV3-1 and TRBJ1-1, with 11 bases identical to TRBD1. The germline gives CDR1 LGHDT, CDR2 YNNKEL (reference sequence). This CDR3 contains 14 residues. V gave up 7 bases and J gave up 6 bases; unmatched junction bases: 7. CDR3 sequence (DNA): TGTGCCAGCACCATGGGACAGGGGGGCGCTGAAGCTTTCTTT. Residues: CASTMGQGGAEAFF. Using reference TRBV3-1 and TRBJ1-1 for the parts outside the CDR3, the full variable domain is DTAVSQTPKYLVTQMGNDKSIKCEQNLGHDTMYWYKQDSKKFLKIMFSYNNKELIINETVPNRFSPKSPDKAHLNLHINSLELGDSAVYFCASTMGQGGAEAFFGQGTRLTVV.

This clonotype was counted between two and nine times. The chain recombines TRBV29-1 with TRBJ1-1, with D possibly being TRBD1 (5 bases). Germline lookup yields CDR1 SQVTM and CDR2 ANQGSEA. V was cut by 6 bases and J by 6 bases, with 11 bases left in between. The CDR3 totals 11 residues. The CDR3 region is CSVPGRPEAFF. CDR3 nucleotides: TGCAGCGTCCCGGGACGCCCTGAAGCTTTCTTT. The full variable domain, completed using reference TRBV29-1 and TRBJ1-1, is SAVISQKPSRDICQRGTSLTIQCQVDSQVTMMFWYRQQPGQSLTLIATANQGSEATYESGFVIDKFPISRPNLTFSTLTVSNMSPEDSSIYLCSVPGRPEAFFGQGTRLTVV.

The gene calls are TRBV6-5 and TRBJ2-6, with D possibly being TRBD1 (6 bases). The CDR3 contains 16 residues. Germline loops: CDR1 MNHEY, CDR2 SVGAGI. V was trimmed by 2 bases and J by 6 bases, leaving 14 bases between them. The CDR3 DNA reads TGTGCCAGCAGTTACACACAGGGACCTCTGGCCAACGTCCTGACTTTC. It codes for CASSYTQGPLANVLTF.

This sequence joins TRBV12-3 or TRBV12-4 and TRBJ2-5; TRBD1 might be the D (5 bases). The CDR3 runs 16 residues. The V end was cut by 4 bases, the J end by 5 bases, with 20 bases between. This CDR3 reads CASSSRRLRGRETQYF. CDR3 in DNA: TGTGCCAGCAGTTCCCGCCGATTAAGGGGTAGGGAGACCCAGTACTTC.

The chain employs TRBV11-1 and TRBJ1-6; 8 nucleotides match TRBD1. This CDR3 region has 18 residues. The ends lost 5 bases at V and 1 base at J; junction bases unmatched: 10. Per the germline V gene, CDR1 is SGHAT and CDR2 is FQDESV (reference sequence). CDR3 in DNA: TGTGCCAGCAGCATTGGACAGGGCAGCAGGTCCTATAATTCACCCCTCCACTTT. Translating gives CASSIGQGSRSYNSPLHF.

This clonotype was recorded at least ten times. The chain employs TRBV11-2 and TRBJ2-3; D call uncertain. The CDR3 consists of 15 residues. V was trimmed by 4 bases and J by 0 bases, leaving 11 bases between them. Germline-derived CDR1 and CDR2 are SGHAT and FQNNGV. CDR3: CASSYLTASTDTQYF. CDR3 bases: TGTGCCAGCAGCTACTTAACGGCTAGCACAGATACGCAGTATTTT.

CDR3 in DNA: TGTGCCATCAGTGAGTCGACTAGCGGCCCCAAAGAGACCCAGTACTTC. This translates into CAISESTSGPKETQYF. This chain links TRBV10-3 with TRBJ2-5, with 9 bases lining up with TRBD2. CDR3 length equals 16 residues. The trim removed 0 bases at V and 3 bases at J, leaving 5 bases unmatched. Looked up from germline, CDR1 is ENHRY and CDR2 is SYGVKD.

This clonotype was picked up a small number of times. This rearrangement joins TRBV6-2 or TRBV6-3 to TRBJ1-1; D remains unclear. The CDR3 contains 13 residues. The V and J ends lost 6 bases and 1 base respectively, with 9 bases between them. Germline V gives CDR1 MNHEY, CDR2 SVGEGT. CDR3 region: CASRPVGNTEAFF. As DNA, the CDR3 is TGTGCCAGCAGGCCGGTGGGGAACACTGAAGCTTTCTTT.

This clonotype has a count of ten or more. This sequence joins TRBV7-9 and TRBJ1-1; D is perhaps TRBD1 (5 bases). This CDR3 has 15 residues. Germline CDR1 reads SEHNR; CDR2 reads FQNEAQ (reference sequence). Deletions cut 5 bases from V and 5 bases from J, with 18 bases between. The CDR3 DNA follows: TGTGCCAGCAGCCCAAACCGGGACGGCCAGACTGAAGCTTTCTTT. Translated, it gives CASSPNRDGQTEAFF.